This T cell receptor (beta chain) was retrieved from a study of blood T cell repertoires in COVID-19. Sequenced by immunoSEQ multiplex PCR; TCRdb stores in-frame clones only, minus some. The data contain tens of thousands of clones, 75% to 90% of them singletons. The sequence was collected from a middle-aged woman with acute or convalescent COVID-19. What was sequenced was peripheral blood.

CDR3 bases: TGCAGCGTTGAAATAGCGACTGGCTACACCTTC. Protein: CSVEIATGYTF. The chain recombines TRBV29-1 with TRBJ1-2; D gene ambiguous. Trimming stripped 2 bases from V and 7 bases from J, with 8 bases between. Germline-derived CDR1 and CDR2 are SQVTM and ANQGSEA. The CDR3 runs 11 residues.